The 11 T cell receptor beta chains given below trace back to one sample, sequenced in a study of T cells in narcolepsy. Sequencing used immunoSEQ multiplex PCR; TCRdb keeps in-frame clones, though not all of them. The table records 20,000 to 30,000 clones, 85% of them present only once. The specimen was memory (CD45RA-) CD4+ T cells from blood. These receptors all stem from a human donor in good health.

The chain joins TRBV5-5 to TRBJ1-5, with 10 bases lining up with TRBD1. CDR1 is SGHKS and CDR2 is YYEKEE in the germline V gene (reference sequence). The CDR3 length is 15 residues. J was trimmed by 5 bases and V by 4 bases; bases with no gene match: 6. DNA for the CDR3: TGTGCCAGCAGCCGACAGGGGGCATCTGATCAGCCCCAGCATTTT. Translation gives CASSRQGASDQPQHF.

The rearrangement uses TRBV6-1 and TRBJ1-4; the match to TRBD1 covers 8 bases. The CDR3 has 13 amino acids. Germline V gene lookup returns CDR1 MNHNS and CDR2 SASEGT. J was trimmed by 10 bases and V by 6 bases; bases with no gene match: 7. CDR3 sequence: CASRDPGQAKLFF. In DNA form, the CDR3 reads TGTGCCAGCAGGGACCCGGGACAGGCAAAACTGTTTTTT.

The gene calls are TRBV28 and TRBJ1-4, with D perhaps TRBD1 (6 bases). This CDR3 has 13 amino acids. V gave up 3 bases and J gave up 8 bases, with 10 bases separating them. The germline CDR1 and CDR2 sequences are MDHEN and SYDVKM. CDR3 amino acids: CASSFETGEKLFF. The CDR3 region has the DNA TGTGCCAGCAGTTTTGAAACAGGGGAAAAACTGTTTTTT.

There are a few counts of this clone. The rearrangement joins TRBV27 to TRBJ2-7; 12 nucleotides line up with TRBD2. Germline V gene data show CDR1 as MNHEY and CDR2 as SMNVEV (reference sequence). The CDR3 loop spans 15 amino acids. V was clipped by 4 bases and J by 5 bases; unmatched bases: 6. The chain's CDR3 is CASSSPSGRAHEQYF. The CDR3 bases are TGTGCCAGCAGTTCGCCTAGCGGGAGGGCCCACGAGCAGTACTTC.

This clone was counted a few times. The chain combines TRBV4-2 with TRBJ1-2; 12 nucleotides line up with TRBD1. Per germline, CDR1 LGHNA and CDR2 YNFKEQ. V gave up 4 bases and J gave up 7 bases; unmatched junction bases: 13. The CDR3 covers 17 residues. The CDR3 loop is CASSPFGWGQGAGGYTF. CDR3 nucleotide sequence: TGTGCCAGCAGCCCGTTCGGATGGGGACAGGGGGCGGGTGGCTACACCTTC.

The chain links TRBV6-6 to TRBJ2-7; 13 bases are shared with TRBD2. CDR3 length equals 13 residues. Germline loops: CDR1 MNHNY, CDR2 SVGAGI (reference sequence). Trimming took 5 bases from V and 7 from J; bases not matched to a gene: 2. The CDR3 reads CASSAGLAGEQYF. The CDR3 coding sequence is TGTGCCAGCAGTGCGGGACTAGCGGGAGAGCAGTACTTC.

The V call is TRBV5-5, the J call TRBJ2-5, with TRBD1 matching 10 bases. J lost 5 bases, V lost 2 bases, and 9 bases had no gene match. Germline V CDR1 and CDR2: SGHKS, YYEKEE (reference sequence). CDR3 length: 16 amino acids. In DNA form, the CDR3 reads TGTGCCAGCAGCTTAGTCCCGGGACAGGGGCGCGAGACCCAGTACTTC. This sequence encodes CASSLVPGQGRETQYF.

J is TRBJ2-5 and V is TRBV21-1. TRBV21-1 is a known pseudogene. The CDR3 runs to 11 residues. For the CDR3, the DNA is TGTGCCAGCAGGTTAAGTGAGACCCAGTACTTC. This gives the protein CASRLSETQYF.

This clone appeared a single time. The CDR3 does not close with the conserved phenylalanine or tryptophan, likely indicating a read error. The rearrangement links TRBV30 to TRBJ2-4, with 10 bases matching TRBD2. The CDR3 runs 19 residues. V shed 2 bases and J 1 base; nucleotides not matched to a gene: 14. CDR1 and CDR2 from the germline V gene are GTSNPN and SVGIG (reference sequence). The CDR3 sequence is CAWSQFLAGDRGAKNIQYL. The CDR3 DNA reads TGTGCCTGGAGTCAATTCCTAGCGGGAGATAGAGGGGCCAAAAACATTCAGTACCTC.

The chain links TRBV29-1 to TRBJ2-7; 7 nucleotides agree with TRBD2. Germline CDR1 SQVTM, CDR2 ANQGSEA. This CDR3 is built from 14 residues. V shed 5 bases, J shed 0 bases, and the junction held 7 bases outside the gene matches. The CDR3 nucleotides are TGCAGCGTTAAACCGGGGGGTGTCTCCTACGAGCAGTACTTC. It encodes CSVKPGGVSYEQYF.

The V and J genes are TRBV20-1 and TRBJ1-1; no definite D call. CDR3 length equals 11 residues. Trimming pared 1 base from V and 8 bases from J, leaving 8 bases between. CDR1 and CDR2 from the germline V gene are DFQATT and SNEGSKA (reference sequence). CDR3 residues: CSARAWEEAFF. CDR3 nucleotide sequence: TGCAGTGCTAGAGCCTGGGAAGAAGCTTTCTTT.